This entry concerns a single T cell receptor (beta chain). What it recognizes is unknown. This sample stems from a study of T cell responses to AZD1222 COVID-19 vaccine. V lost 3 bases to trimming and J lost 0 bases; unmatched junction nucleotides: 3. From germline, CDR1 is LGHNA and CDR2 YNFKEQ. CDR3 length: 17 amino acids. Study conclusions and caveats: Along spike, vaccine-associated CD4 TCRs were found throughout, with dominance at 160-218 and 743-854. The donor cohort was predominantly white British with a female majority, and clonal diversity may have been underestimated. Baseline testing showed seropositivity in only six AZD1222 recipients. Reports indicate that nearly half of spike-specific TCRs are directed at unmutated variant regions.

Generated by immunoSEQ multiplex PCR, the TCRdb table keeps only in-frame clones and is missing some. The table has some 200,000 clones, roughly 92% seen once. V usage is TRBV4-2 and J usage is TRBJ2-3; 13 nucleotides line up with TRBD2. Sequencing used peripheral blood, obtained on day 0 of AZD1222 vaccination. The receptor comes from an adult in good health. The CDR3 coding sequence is TGTGCCAGCAGCCAGGAACTAGCGGGAGGGAGCACAGATACGCAGTATTTT. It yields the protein CASSQELAGGSTDTQYF.